The 11 T cell receptor beta chains given below trace back to one sample, sequenced in a study of cytomegalovirus exposure and HLA in healthy donors. Primers included in the PCR were 60 Vbeta and 13 Jbeta primers. Sequencing was performed with immunoSEQ multiplex PCR; in TCRdb, only in-frame clones are kept and a portion is missing. The sample records 150,000 to 200,000 clones, about 80% being singletons. Sequencing was carried out using PBMCs. The source of these receptors is a woman aged 25 to 39 in good health and CMV-seronegative.

This chain uses TRBV2 with TRBJ1-2, with D uncertain. Germline V gene data show CDR1 as SNHLY and CDR2 as FYNNEI. The CDR3 has 13 residues. Deletions cut 10 bases from V and 2 bases from J, with 14 bases between. In DNA, the CDR3 is TGTGCCATCTTGAGGCCCCTAAACTATGGCTACACCTTC. It codes for CAILRPLNYGYTF.

The CDR3 DNA reads as TGTGCCAGCTCACCCGCGGACAGTGGGGATCAGCCCCAGCATTTT. It specifies CASSPADSGDQPQHF. The chain joins TRBV18 to TRBJ1-5; a possible D gene is TRBD1 (6 bases). V dropped 3 bases and J dropped 5 bases, with 14 bases sitting between them. CDR1 KGHSH and CDR2 LQKENI come from the germline V gene. The CDR3 runs 15 residues.

The chain uses TRBV2 and TRBJ2-3, with TRBD2 as a possible D gene (6 bases). From germline, CDR1 is SNHLY and CDR2 FYNNEI. V was shortened by 1 base and J by 3 bases, with 11 bases between the two germline ends. The CDR3 consists of 15 residues. This chain's CDR3 is CASSEGGTETDTQYF. For the CDR3, the DNA is TGTGCCAGCAGTGAAGGGGGGACTGAAACAGATACGCAGTATTTT.

The chain employs TRBV10-3 and TRBJ1-1; D is perhaps TRBD1 (6 bases). Per the germline V gene, CDR1 is ENHRY and CDR2 is SYGVKD. CDR3 size: 14 residues. Trimming took 3 bases from V and 3 from J, leaving 11 bases between them. The CDR3 spells CAISEGTRHTEAFF. CDR3 nucleotides: TGTGCCATCAGTGAAGGGACAAGGCACACTGAAGCTTTCTTT.

The V call is TRBV28, the J call TRBJ2-2; 8 nucleotides agree with TRBD2. Trimming cost V 7 bases and J 0 bases; bases outside gene matches: 7. CDR3 length: 16 residues. Germline V gene data show CDR1 as MDHEN and CDR2 as SYDVKM. The CDR3 spells CASNPAGDPNTGELFF. The CDR3 nucleotides are TGTGCCAGCAATCCAGCGGGGGACCCGAACACCGGGGAGCTGTTTTTT.

This clone was observed a few times. This sequence joins TRBV21-1 and TRBJ2-7; TRBD1, the D gene given by the table, was not confirmed from the DNA. TRBV21-1 is tagged as a pseudogene. CDR3 size: 14 residues. For the CDR3, the DNA is TGTGCCAGCCGTTTAGACACCTACTCCTACGAGCAGTACTTC. Its translation: CASRLDTYSYEQYF.

The rearrangement joins TRBV5-4 to TRBJ2-7; 7 bases match TRBD2. The CDR3 loop spans 15 amino acids. V shed 7 bases, J shed 1 base, and the junction held 11 bases outside the gene matches. Per germline, CDR1 SGHNT and CDR2 YYREEE (reference sequence). The CDR3 DNA is TGTGCCAGCTCCAACGGGGGGACGCGATCCTACGAGCAGTACTTC. This sequence encodes CASSNGGTRSYEQYF.

The rearrangement joins TRBV7-5 to TRBJ2-7; no DNA check was done on the table's D call, TRBD1. TRBV7-5 is recorded as a pseudogene. This CDR3 spans 13 amino acids. The CDR3 bases are TGTGCCAGAAGCGCTCACCAGGGGTCCGAGCAGTACTTC. Protein: CARSAHQGSEQYF.

This clone was seen a handful of times. V gene TRBV7-9 combines with J gene TRBJ2-7; TRBD1 aligns across 8 bases. Germline V gene sequence: CDR1 SEHNR, CDR2 FQNEAQ (reference sequence). CDR3 length: 14 residues. The ends lost 4 bases at V and 4 bases at J; junction bases unmatched: 6. The CDR3 DNA reads TGTGCCAGCAGCTACAGGGGGGATCTGTACGAGCAGTACTTC. Its protein product is CASSYRGDLYEQYF.

The J gene is TRBJ2-1, the V gene TRBV5-1, with 8 nucleotides matching TRBD2. Germline V gives CDR1 SGHRS, CDR2 YFSETQ. The junction had 15 bases not matched to a gene; V was cut back by 1 base and J by 0 bases. The CDR3 extends over 20 amino acids. CDR3 DNA sequence: TGCGCCAGCAGCTTGATTTTTGTCGGAACGGGGGGGAGCTCCTACAATGAGCAGTTCTTC. This translates into CASSLIFVGTGGSSYNEQFF.

The chain couples TRBV19 to TRBJ2-3; the D is unclear. Germline-derived CDR1 and CDR2 are LNHDA and SQIVND (reference sequence). The CDR3 runs to 14 residues. The ends were cut back, 3 bases at V and 1 base at J, with 8 bases in the middle. This chain's CDR3 is CASSISTGTDTQYF. CDR3 DNA sequence: TGTGCCAGTAGTATTTCCACAGGCACAGATACGCAGTATTTT.